This note documents a single TCR beta chain sequence. TCRdb independently ran MiXCR on the 5' RACE reads; one entry per CDR3 protein. This table has approximately 230,000 distinct CDR3 sequences, 5.5% to 7.5% appearing once. This specimen belongs to a study of identical twins. These same data were also listed under a study on T cells expressing NK-cell markers.

The receptor was isolated from a woman younger than 35 in good health. Sequenced material: CD8+ T cells sorted from blood.

The CDR3 region has the DNA TGCAGTGCTAGATCCTGGGGAGGGGCCATTCCCAACATTCAGTACTTC. As protein: CSARSWGGAIPNIQYF. This chain joins TRBV20-1 and TRBJ2-4; TRBD2 agrees at 7 bases. This CDR3 comprises 16 residues. V dropped 2 bases and J dropped 7; count of bases not matched to a gene: 14. Looked up from germline, CDR1 is DFQATT and CDR2 is SNEGSKA (reference sequence).